This T cell receptor (beta chain) was documented in a study of T-cell memory formation after mild COVID-19 listed by TCRdb under 2021. Study-wide context: Most TCR sequence clusters were specific to one of the two donors. Longitudinal TCRalpha and TCRbeta repertoire sequencing tracked T-cell clones expanding and contracting after mild COVID-19 in a couple of donors. Two young, previously healthy adult volunteers, one female and one male, were included in the cohort. Broad study findings and their caveats: The study covered only a couple of mild cases, and larger cohorts including severe cases with pre-infection samples were considered necessary. Contracting CD4+ clones were located mainly in the CM and EM memory subsets, whereas CD8+ clones were found to be enriched in EMRA. SARS-CoV-2 specificity of the second-wave clones peaking on day 37 was not confirmed. Some responding clones were found in pre-infection memory, which suggests that pre-existing cross-reactive memory T cells took part in the SARS-CoV-2 response. From day 15 to 85, contracting clones showed balanced CD4/CD8 phenotypes, whereas a second wave of clones that expanded from day 15 to 37 leaned towards CD4+.

Ficoll-Paque density gradient centrifugation was used to isolate PBMCs. Concerning this clonotype: The clone's antigen remains unknown. The sample holds no much larger clone one base away, and base qualities are not on file.

The CDR3 starts with the cysteine, ends with the phenylalanine, and has 15 residues. Of all the DNA, just the CDR3 is kept, 45 bases in frame from base 1. The junction carries 10 bases between V and J, which are trimmed by 2 bases and 5 bases respectively. Looking up the germline V gene (reference sequence) yields CDR1 MNHNY and CDR2 SVGAGI. Sequenced using an Illumina NovaSeq 6000. Using 5'RACE with constant-segment primers, TCRalpha and TCRbeta cDNA libraries were constructed, with sample barcodes and unique molecular identifiers added in the process. Trizol reagent was used to extract RNA from every sample. Amplification of the libraries took two PCR steps, and the second step added a second sample barcode plus Illumina TruSeq adapters. The libraries were sequenced on an Illumina NovaSeq using 2 x 150 bp paired-end reads. The published analysis was carried out like this. Demultiplexing of reads and collapsing into UMI-guided consensus sequences were performed with migec v1.2.7. With mixcr v2.1.11, UMI consensuses were aligned to TRA and TRB V and J templates and assembled into clonotypes. Clonotypes were classified as expanded or contracted when called significant by both edgeR and NoisET, with noise models trained on biological replicates. edgeR calls used a false discovery rate-adjusted p below 0.01 and a log2 fold-change threshold of 1. As an exploratory analysis of dynamics, max-normalized trajectories of the 1000 most abundant clonotypes were examined with PCA combined with hierarchical clustering. Separately sequenced CD4+ and CD8+ repertoires were used to assign a CD4 or CD8 phenotype to each responding clone. TCRdb's own reprocessing of the public reads used fastp at Q25 and MiXCR and kept productive beta chains. One record per CDR3 amino acid sequence lists the most common genes and DNA. The authors' filters were not applied to this entry. Present in this sample are about 240,000 distinct CDR3 sequences, more than 8% of which were seen just once. In total, the top ten clones hold 20% to 25% of the sample.

The sample consisted of PBMCs or a T cell subset sorted from them (not recorded which). The rearranged chain carries TRBV6-6 and TRBJ1-6; TRBD1 could be the D gene, as 5 bases match. The sequence came from a man younger than 30 who had mild COVID-19 (a few samples of this study predate the infection). The sample titles of this study are shuffled in the database, so cell type and time point are left out; the donor was told from shared clones. This receptor carries the CDR3 CASSYRDGNNSPLHF. Here is the DNA: TGTGCCAGCAGTTACAGGGACGGTAATAATTCACCCCTCCACTTT.